This T cell receptor beta chain was observed in a study of T cells in Graves' hyperthyroidism and ophthalmopathy. This clonotype was observed many times. Its antigen is still unknown. There were TCR beta CDR3 regions amplified from RNA transcripts. TCR CDR3 underwent first-round RT-PCR with the HTBI primer set. TCRdb re-called the multiplex PCR reads through MiXCR, storing one row per CDR3 protein. The sample carries 240,000 or so distinct CDR3 sequences, about 15% recorded once. Study-wide points: The model forecast ophthalmopathy, anticipating it by a median about six months before onset.

The clonotype originates from a woman between 18 and 29 years old with Graves' ophthalmopathy. The sequencing input was blood.

The CDR3 DNA reads TGCGCCAGCAGTCAACAGGGGCGTGACGCTGAAGCTTTCTTT. The encoded protein is CASSQQGRDAEAFF. The rearrangement links TRBV4-1 to TRBJ1-1, with TRBD1 matching 7 bases. V shed 6 bases, J shed 6 bases, and the junction held 10 bases outside the gene matches. Germline V CDR1 and CDR2: MGHRA, YSYEKL. This CDR3 is 14 amino acids long.